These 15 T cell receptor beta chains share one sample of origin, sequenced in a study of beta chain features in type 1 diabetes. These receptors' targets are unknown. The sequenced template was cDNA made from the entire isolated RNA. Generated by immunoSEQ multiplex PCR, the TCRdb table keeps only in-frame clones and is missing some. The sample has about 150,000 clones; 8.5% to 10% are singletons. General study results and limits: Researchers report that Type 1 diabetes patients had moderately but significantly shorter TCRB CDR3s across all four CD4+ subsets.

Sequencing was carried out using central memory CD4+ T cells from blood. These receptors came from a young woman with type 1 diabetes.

CDR3 bases: TGTGCCTGGAGTGCCTCCTGGGACAGGCTATTAAGCACCATATATTTT. It encodes CAWSASWDRLLSTIYF. The rearrangement uses TRBV30 and TRBJ1-3; 8 nucleotides agree with TRBD1. Trimming at V came to 1 base and at J to 9 bases, leaving 14 bases not matched to a gene. The CDR3 runs to 16 residues. In germline, CDR1 is GTSNPN, CDR2 SVGIG (reference sequence).

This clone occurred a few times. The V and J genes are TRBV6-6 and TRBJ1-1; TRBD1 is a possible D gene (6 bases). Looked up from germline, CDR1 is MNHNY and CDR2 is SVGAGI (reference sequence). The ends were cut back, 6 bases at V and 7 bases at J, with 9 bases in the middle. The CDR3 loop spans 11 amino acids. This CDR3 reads CASRDSLEAFF. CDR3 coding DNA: TGTGCCAGCAGGGACAGCCTTGAAGCTTTCTTT.

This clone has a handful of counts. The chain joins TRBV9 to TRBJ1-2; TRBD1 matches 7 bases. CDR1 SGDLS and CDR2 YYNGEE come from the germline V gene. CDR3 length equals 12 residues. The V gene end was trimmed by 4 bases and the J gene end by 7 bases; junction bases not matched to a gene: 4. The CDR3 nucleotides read TGTGCCAGCAGCTCCGACAGGGCTGGCTACACCTTC. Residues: CASSSDRAGYTF.

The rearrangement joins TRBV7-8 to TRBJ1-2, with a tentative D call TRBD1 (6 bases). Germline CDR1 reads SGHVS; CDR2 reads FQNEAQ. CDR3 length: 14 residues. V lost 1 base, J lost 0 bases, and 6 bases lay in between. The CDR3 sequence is CASSLDRANYGYTF. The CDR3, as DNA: TGTGCCAGCAGCTTAGACAGGGCTAACTATGGCTACACCTTC.

CDR3 DNA sequence: TGTGCCAGCAGCAAAATGGACGGCGGGCGGGGAGATACGCAGTATTTT. Protein product: CASSKMDGGRGDTQYF. The chain uses TRBV7-3 and TRBJ2-3; D is perhaps TRBD2 (6 bases). Trimming took off 5 bases at V and 5 bases at J, with 20 bases between the two ends. Looked up from germline, CDR1 is SGHTA and CDR2 is FQGTGA. The CDR3 covers 16 residues.

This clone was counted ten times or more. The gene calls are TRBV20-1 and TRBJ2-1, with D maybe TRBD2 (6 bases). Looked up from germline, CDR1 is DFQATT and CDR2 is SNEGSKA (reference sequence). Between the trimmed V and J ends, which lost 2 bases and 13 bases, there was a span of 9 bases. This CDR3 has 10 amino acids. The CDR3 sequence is CSARPGDQFF. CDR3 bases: TGCAGTGCTAGACCGGGAGATCAGTTCTTC.

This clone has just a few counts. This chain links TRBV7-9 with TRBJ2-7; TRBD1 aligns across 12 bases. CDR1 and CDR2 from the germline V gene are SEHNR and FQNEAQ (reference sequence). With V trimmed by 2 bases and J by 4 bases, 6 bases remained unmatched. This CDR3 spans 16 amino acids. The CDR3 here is CASSLYRDRGPYEQYF. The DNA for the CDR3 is TGTGCCAGCAGCTTATACAGGGACAGGGGGCCTTACGAGCAGTACTTC.

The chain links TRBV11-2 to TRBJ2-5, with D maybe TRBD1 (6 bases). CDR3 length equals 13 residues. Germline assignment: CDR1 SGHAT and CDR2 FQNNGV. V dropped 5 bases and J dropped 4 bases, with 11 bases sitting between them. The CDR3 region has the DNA TGTGCCAGCAGCGCAGGGGAAACAGAGACCCAGTACTTC. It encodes CASSAGETETQYF.

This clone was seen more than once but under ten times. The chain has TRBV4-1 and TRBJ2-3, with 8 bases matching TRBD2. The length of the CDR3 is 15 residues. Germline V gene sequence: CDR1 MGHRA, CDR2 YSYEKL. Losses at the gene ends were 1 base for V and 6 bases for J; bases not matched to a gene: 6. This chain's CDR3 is CASSQANIAGDTQYF. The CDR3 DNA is TGCGCCAGCAGCCAAGCCAATATAGCGGGGGATACGCAGTATTTT.

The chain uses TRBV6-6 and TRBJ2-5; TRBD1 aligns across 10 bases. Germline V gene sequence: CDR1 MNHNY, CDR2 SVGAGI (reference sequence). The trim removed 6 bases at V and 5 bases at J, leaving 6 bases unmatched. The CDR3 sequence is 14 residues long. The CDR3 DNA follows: TGTGCCAGCAGACCTGGGACAGGGGAGGAGACCCAGTACTTC. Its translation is CASRPGTGEETQYF.

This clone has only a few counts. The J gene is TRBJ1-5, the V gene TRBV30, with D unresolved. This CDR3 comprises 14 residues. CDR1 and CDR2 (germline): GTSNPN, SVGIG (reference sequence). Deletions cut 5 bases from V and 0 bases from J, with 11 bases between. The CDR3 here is CAWGPGHSNQPQHF. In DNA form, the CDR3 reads TGTGCCTGGGGTCCGGGTCATAGCAATCAGCCCCAGCATTTT.

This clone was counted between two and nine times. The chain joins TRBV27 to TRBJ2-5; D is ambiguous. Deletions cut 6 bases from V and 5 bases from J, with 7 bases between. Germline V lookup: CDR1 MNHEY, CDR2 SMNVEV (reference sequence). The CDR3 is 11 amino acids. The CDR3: CASSSQETQYF. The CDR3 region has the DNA TGTGCCAGCAGCTCCCAGGAGACCCAGTACTTC.

The chain's CDR3 is CASSLNRGQNTIYF. In nucleotides, the CDR3 is TGTGCCAGCAGCTTGAACAGGGGGCAAAACACCATATATTTT. The rearrangement joins TRBV7-9 to TRBJ1-3; TRBD1 matches 9 bases. Per germline, CDR1 SEHNR and CDR2 FQNEAQ (reference sequence). This CDR3 comprises 14 residues. The trim removed 3 bases at V and 6 bases at J, leaving 3 bases unmatched.

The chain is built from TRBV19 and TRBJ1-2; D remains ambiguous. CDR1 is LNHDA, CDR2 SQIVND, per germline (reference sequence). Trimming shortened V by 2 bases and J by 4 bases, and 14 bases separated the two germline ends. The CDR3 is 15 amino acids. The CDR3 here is CASSIRRQDVYGYTF. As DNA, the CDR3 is TGTGCCAGTAGTATAAGAAGACAAGACGTCTATGGCTACACCTTC. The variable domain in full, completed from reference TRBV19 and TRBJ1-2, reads DGGITQSPKYLFRKEGQNVTLSCEQNLNHDAMYWYRQDPGQGLRLIYYSQIVNDFQKGDIAEGYSVSREKKESFPLTVTSAQKNPTAFYLCASSIRRQDVYGYTFGSGTRLTVV.

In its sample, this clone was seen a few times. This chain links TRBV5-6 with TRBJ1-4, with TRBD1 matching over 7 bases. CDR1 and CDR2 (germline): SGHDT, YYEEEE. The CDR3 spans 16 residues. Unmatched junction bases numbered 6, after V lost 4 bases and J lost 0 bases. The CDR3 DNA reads TGTGCCAGCAGCAGACAGGGCGTTACAACTAATGAAAAACTGTTTTTT. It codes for CASSRQGVTTNEKLFF.